Listed below are T cell receptor beta chains from one sample, sequenced in a study of cytomegalovirus exposure and HLA in healthy donors. Repertoires were generated with immunoSEQ multiplex PCR, while TCRdb's copy carries only in-frame clones and drops some. Among fewer than 150,000 clones listed, about four fifths were seen once. Input material: PBMCs. These receptors originate from a man aged 25 to 45 in good health. CDR3s include the opening cysteine and the closing phenylalanine or tryptophan. The D gene is left open where the match is weak. Rows give clone size only sometimes, using once, few, many, or a class for an expanded clone.

>TRBV5-1|NA|TRBJ1-3|NA
TGCGCCAGCACCCAGGGTTCCGGAAACACCATATATTTT
CASTQGSGNTIYF
>TRBV28|TRBD2|TRBJ2-1|NA
TGTGCCAGCACTCTGGGGCGGGAGGCTTACAATGAGCAGTTCTTC
CASTLGREAYNEQFF
>TRBV11-2|TRBD1|TRBJ1-4|NA
TGTGCCAGCAGCCCGGGACAGGGGGAAACTAATGAAAAACTGTTTTTT
CASSPGQGETNEKLFF
>TRBV5-1|NA|TRBJ2-7|NA
TGCGCCAGCAGCTTTAGGGCAGGCACCGGACTTAAAGACTACGAGCAGTACTTC
CASSFRAGTGLKDYEQYF
>TRBV2|NA|TRBJ1-3|NA
TGTGCCAGCAGTCGACAGGATCTCTCTGGAAACACCATATATTTT
CASSRQDLSGNTIYF
>TRBV7-9|TRBD2|TRBJ2-5|NA
TGTGCCAGCAGAAGACTAGCGGACCAAGAGACCCAGTACTTC
CASRRLADQETQYF
>TRBV6-1|NA|TRBJ1-3|NA
TGTGCCAGCAGGAGAAACTCTGGAAACACCATATATTTT
CASRRNSGNTIYF
>TRBV7-7|TRBD1|TRBJ2-5|NA
TGTGCTAGCAGCCGGACCGGGACAGGGGAGACCCAGTACTTC
CASSRTGTGETQYF
>TRBV25-1|NA|TRBJ1-6|NA
TGTGCCTCCCAGGCGGGACCGAGTAATTCACCCCTCCACTTT
CASQAGPSNSPLHF
>TRBV7-7|TRBD2|TRBJ2-5|NA
TGTGCTAGCAGCTTAGAGCCGTCGACTAGCTGGAAGTCGTCGTCCCAGTACTTC
CASSLEPSTSWKSSSQYF
>TRBV27|TRBD1|TRBJ1-6|NA
TGTGCCAGCACCGCAGACAGGGAGGACTCACCCCTCCACTTT
CASTADREDSPLHF
>TRBV4-1|NA|TRBJ2-5|NA
TGCGCCAGCAGCCCAAGGACAGTTTCACAAGAGACCCAGTACTTC
CASSPRTVSQETQYF
>TRBV6-5|TRBD1|TRBJ2-1|NA
TGTGCCAGCAGACGACAGGGAATGTCCTACAATGAGCAGTTCTTC
CASRRQGMSYNEQFF
>TRBV10-3|NA|TRBJ2-7|NA
TGTGCCATCAGTGAAAATCCAGCGGGCCAATCCTACGAGCAGTACTTC
CAISENPAGQSYEQYF
>TRBV27|TRBD2|TRBJ2-3|NA
TGTGCCAGCAGTTTTATAGGGACTAGCGGGAGTGTTACAGATACGCAGTATTTT
CASSFIGTSGSVTDTQYF
>TRBV23-1|NA|TRBJ2-7|NA
TGCGCCAGCAGTCAATCCCTAGGGACATTGGGCTACGAGCAGTACTTC
CASSQSLGTLGYEQYF
>TRBV11-3|NA|TRBJ1-5|NA
TGTGCCAGCAGCTTTGGGAGAAATCAGCCCCAGCATTTT
CASSFGRNQPQHF
>TRBV6-1|TRBD2|TRBJ2-1|NA
TGTGCCAGCAGCCCCGGGACTAGCGGGGCCAAGGAGTTCTTC
CASSPGTSGAKEFF
>TRBV6-5|TRBD2|TRBJ2-1|once
TGTGCCAGCAGTTCCATAGCGGGAGCTCACAATGAGCAGTTCTTC
CASSSIAGAHNEQFF
>TRBV15|TRBD2|TRBJ2-1|once
TGTGCCACCAGCAGGGGACTAGCGGGAGGCGCGTTCTTC
CATSRGLAGGAFF